These 12 T cell receptor beta chains came from one sample sequenced in a study of control samples from healthy donors and cancer patients (dated by TCRdb to 2020 to 2021). Library preparation employed the immunoSEQ multiplex PCR assay. Sourced from immuneACCESS, this table was stored by TCRdb with only in-frame sequences that have V and J called. A share of the clones is absent; for the studies checked, an unresolved V gene accounts for under half, and the remainder has no known explanation. The sample table records some 87,000 clones; approximately 80% of these occur just once. Clones ranked in the top ten supply around 10% of the sample. Sequenced material: PBMCs. Every receptor here comes from a man aged 60 to 75 with head and neck cancer.

This clone was counted once. The chain carries TRBV28 and TRBJ2-1, with D perhaps assigned TRBD1 or TRBD2 (5 bases each). The length of the CDR3 is 14 residues. Germline V CDR1 and CDR2: MDHEN, SYDVKM. V lost 11 bases and J lost 7, with 21 bases in between. The CDR3 DNA follows: TGTGCCGGATCACGTGGGGGATCGCGAAATGAGCAGTTCTTC. Protein sequence: CAGSRGGSRNEQFF.

This sequence joins TRBV7-6 and TRBJ1-4; D gene unclear. In germline, CDR1 is SGHVS, CDR2 FNYEAQ. The CDR3 totals 13 residues. Trimming removed 5 bases from V and 7 bases from J, with 11 bases in between. CDR3 DNA: TGTGCCAGCAGCACGGAGTTGGGTGAAAAACTGTTTTTT. Its protein is CASSTELGEKLFF.

The J gene is TRBJ1-2, the V gene TRBV5-6; D possibly corresponds to TRBD1 (5 bases). V lost 0 bases, J lost 4 bases, and 16 bases lay in between. Germline V gives CDR1 SGHDT, CDR2 YYEEEE. CDR3 length: 16 residues. In nucleotides, the CDR3 is TGTGCCAGCAGCTTGGGTAACCGGGACGGCGTCTATGGCTACACCTTC. Amino acids: CASSLGNRDGVYGYTF.

This sequence joins TRBV6-1 and TRBJ2-1; 7 bases align to TRBD2. Germline CDR1 MNHNS, CDR2 SASEGT. V lost 3 bases to trimming and J lost 6 bases; unmatched junction nucleotides: 8. The CDR3 has 15 amino acids. CDR3 bases: TGTGCCAGCAGTGATCCTCCTAGCGGAAGCAATGAGCAGTTCTTC. Protein sequence: CASSDPPSGSNEQFF.

This clone appeared a few times. The V call is TRBV27, the J call TRBJ1-2, with D possibly matching TRBD1 (6 bases). CDR1 MNHEY and CDR2 SMNVEV come from the germline V gene (reference sequence). Trimming took 5 bases from V and 8 from J, leaving 15 bases between them. There are 13 residues in the CDR3. For the CDR3, the DNA is TGTGCCAGCAGTCGAAATACAGGGAACGGCTACACCTTC. This sequence encodes CASSRNTGNGYTF.

This clone was recorded only once. The chain is built from TRBV7-9 and TRBJ2-4, with unresolved D. The V end was cut by 4 bases, the J end by 0 bases, with 7 bases between. This CDR3 contains 14 residues. Germline CDR1 reads SEHNR; CDR2 reads FQNEAQ (reference sequence). The CDR3 DNA follows: TGTGCCAGCAGCTCCGGGCAAGCCAAAAACATTCAGTACTTC. It is translated as CASSSGQAKNIQYF.

The V gene is TRBV6-5, the J gene TRBJ2-1; D possibly matches TRBD1 or TRBD2 (6 bases each). The CDR3 is 12 amino acids. Germline V CDR1 and CDR2: MNHEY, SVGAGI. The V and J ends lost 0 bases and 12 bases respectively, with 9 bases between them. The CDR3 here is CASSYSGGGQFF. CDR3 nucleotides: TGTGCCAGCAGTTACTCCGGGGGCGGGCAGTTCTTC.

This sequence joins TRBV11-1 and TRBJ2-6, with D possibly being TRBD1 (5 bases). V lost 3 bases and J 0 bases, leaving 9 bases between the germline ends. Looked up from germline, CDR1 is SGHAT and CDR2 is FQDESV (reference sequence). The CDR3 spans 16 residues. CDR3 loop: CASSFMGLSGANVLTF. As DNA, the CDR3 is TGTGCCAGCAGCTTCATGGGGCTCTCTGGGGCCAACGTCCTGACTTTC. The variable domain in full, with the rest retrieved from reference TRBV11-1 and TRBJ2-6, is EAEVAQSPRYKITEKSQAVAFWCDPISGHATLYWYRQILGQGPELLVQFQDESVVDDSQLPKDRFSAERLKGVDSTLKIQPAELGDSAMYLCASSFMGLSGANVLTFGAGSRLTVL.

The rearrangement joins TRBV7-9 to TRBJ1-4; D is undetermined. The V gene's germline CDR1 is SEHNR and CDR2 FQNEAQ (reference sequence). This CDR3 is 13 amino acids long. Trimming left V 0 bases short and J 8 bases short, with 7 bases between. For the CDR3, the DNA is TGTGCCAGCAGCTTAGCCGGCAGCGAAAAACTGTTTTTT. This sequence encodes CASSLAGSEKLFF.

V is TRBV24-1 and J is TRBJ1-5; D is perhaps TRBD1 (5 bases). Germline CDR1 and CDR2: KGHDR and SFDVKD. The V end lost 9 bases, the J end lost 0 bases, and 8 bases lay between the germline ends. The CDR3 extends over 13 amino acids. The chain's CDR3 is CATGTVSNQPQHF. The CDR3 region has the DNA TGTGCCACCGGGACGGTTAGCAATCAGCCCCAGCATTTT.

The V gene is TRBV28, the J gene TRBJ1-4; D remains ambiguous. CDR3 length equals 15 residues. Germline CDR1 reads MDHEN; CDR2 reads SYDVKM. Trimming left V 4 bases short and J 3 bases short, with 12 bases between. The CDR3 DNA follows: TGTGCCAGCAGTTCGGGAGTTCAGGCTAATGAAAAACTGTTTTTT. Its protein product is CASSSGVQANEKLFF.

The chain has TRBV20-1 and TRBJ2-7; a weak D match, TRBD2 (5 bases). Trimming shortened V by 6 bases and J by 7 bases, and 7 bases separated the two germline ends. Germline V gives CDR1 DFQATT, CDR2 SNEGSKA (reference sequence). The length of the CDR3 is 9 residues. The CDR3 protein is CSARGEQYF. The CDR3 DNA is TGCAGTGCCCGGGGTGAGCAGTACTTC.